These T cell receptor beta chains were read from a single sample in a study of identical twins. TCRdb ran MiXCR on the 5' RACE reads and lists one entry per CDR3 protein. The sample includes roughly 540,000 distinct CDR3 sequences, around 20% of them seen just once. These data also formed part of another study, on T cells expressing NK-cell markers.

Sequences were obtained from CD4+ T cells sorted from blood. These receptors came from a woman aged 18-35 years in good health. Each CDR3 is given with its conserved first and last residue. D genes are given only for firm matches. Expanded clones get a size class; other rows say once, few or many, or leave the size out.

d_call	v_call	clone_size	j_call	cdr3_aa	cdr3_nt
TRBD1	TRBV15	.	TRBJ2-1	CATSRNDRVNEQFF	TGTGCCACCAGCAGGAACGACAGGGTGAATGAGCAGTTCTTC
.	TRBV20-1	.	TRBJ2-1	CSPRGTTYEQFF	TGCAGTCCCCGTGGGACCACATATGAGCAGTTCTTC
TRBD2	TRBV6-2/TRBV6-3	.	TRBJ2-1	CASAGGLAGGRPNNEQFF	TGTGCCAGTGCCGGCGGCCTAGCGGGGGGGCGACCAAACAATGAGCAGTTCTTC
.	TRBV10-3	.	TRBJ1-3	CAISDRSDPNGNTIYF	TGTGCCATCAGTGACCGAAGTGATCCAAATGGAAACACCATATATTTT
.	TRBV27	.	TRBJ1-1	CASSLLGDTEAFF	TGTGCCAGCAGTTTATTAGGGGACACTGAAGCTTTCTTT
.	TRBV18	many	TRBJ1-2	CASSPRGGGYTF	TGTGCCAGCTCACCACGTGGAGGGGGCTACACCTTC
.	TRBV5-1	few	TRBJ2-3	CASSLGNSGYADTQYF	TGCGCCAGCAGCTTGGGAAATAGCGGTTATGCAGATACGCAGTATTTT
TRBD2	TRBV20-1	few	TRBJ2-7	CSAGVGGTSLYEQYF	TGCAGTGCTGGAGTCGGTGGGACTAGCTTGTACGAGCAGTACTTC
TRBD2	TRBV20-1	few	TRBJ2-1	CSAAPSGGTNEQFF	TGCAGTGCTGCCCCTAGCGGGGGGACCAATGAGCAGTTCTTC
.	TRBV7-6	.	TRBJ2-4	CASSPGLSAYKNIQYF	TGTGCCAGCAGCCCCGGACTTAGCGCCTACAAAAACATTCAGTACTTC
TRBD1	TRBV7-9	few	TRBJ1-1	CASSSRQGVGAFF	TGTGCCAGCAGCTCGCGACAGGGAGTGGGAGCTTTCTTT
.	TRBV20-1	.	TRBJ1-1	CSAYLLGGGTEAFF	TGCAGTGCATATCTCCTCGGGGGTGGGACTGAAGCTTTCTTT
TRBD2	TRBV10-3	.	TRBJ2-2	CAISPLAATPGGELFF	TGTGCCATCAGCCCCCTAGCGGCAACTCCGGGCGGGGAGCTGTTTTTT
TRBD1	TRBV9	many	TRBJ2-2	CASSLQGSGELFF	TGTGCCAGCAGCCTACAGGGGTCCGGGGAGCTGTTTTTT
TRBD1	TRBV6-2/TRBV6-3	.	TRBJ2-1	CASSYGQVAYNEQFF	TGTGCCAGCAGTTACGGACAGGTAGCCTACAATGAGCAGTTCTTC
.	TRBV5-1	.	TRBJ1-2	CASSLGGGRGYTF	TGCGCCAGCAGCTTAGGTGGAGGTAGGGGCTACACCTTC
.	TRBV6-2/TRBV6-3	.	TRBJ1-5	CASRLSGWPQHF	TGTGCCAGCAGACTATCGGGGTGGCCCCAGCATTTT
TRBD1	TRBV20-1	.	TRBJ2-7	CSASNWDREVYEQYF	TGCAGTGCCAGCAACTGGGACAGGGAGGTTTACGAGCAGTACTTC
TRBD1	TRBV5-6	.	TRBJ2-1	CASSFGTDYNEQFF	TGTGCCAGCAGCTTCGGGACAGACTACAATGAGCAGTTCTTC
TRBD2	TRBV11-1	.	TRBJ2-1	CASSFGTGTSGIYNEQFF	TGTGCCAGCAGCTTCGGGACAGGGACTAGCGGAATATACAATGAGCAGTTCTTC
.	TRBV29-1	few	TRBJ2-6	CSVGGTAGTGANVLTF	TGCAGCGTTGGCGGGACGGCCGGAACTGGGGCCAACGTCCTGACTTTC
.	TRBV5-5	.	TRBJ2-3	CASSLRELDTQYF	TGTGCCAGCAGCTTGAGGGAGCTAGATACGCAGTATTTT
.	TRBV12-3/TRBV12-4	few	TRBJ2-2	CASTRVGGAGTGELFF	TGTGCCAGTACGCGGGTTGGTGGGGCCGGGACCGGGGAGCTGTTTTTT
TRBD2	TRBV15	.	TRBJ2-1	CATSRFVGLASSYNEQFF	TGTGCCACCAGCAGGTTCGTGGGACTAGCCTCTTCCTACAATGAGCAGTTCTTC
.	TRBV20-1	few	TRBJ1-2	CSAHRTDDSGYTF	TGCAGTGCCCACCGGACGGACGATTCCGGCTACACCTTC
TRBD2	TRBV6-2/TRBV6-3	.	TRBJ2-7	CASSYSRGAYEQYF	TGTGCCAGCAGTTACTCGCGGGGGGCCTACGAGCAGTACTTC
TRBD1	TRBV12-3/TRBV12-4	few	TRBJ2-2	CASSLRDRGTGELFF	TGTGCCAGCAGTTTAAGGGACAGGGGCACCGGGGAGCTGTTTTTT
.	TRBV7-9	few	TRBJ2-7	CASSPRGGESYEQYF	TGTGCCAGCAGCCCTAGAGGGGGTGAGTCCTACGAGCAGTACTTC
TRBD2	TRBV25-1	few	TRBJ2-4	CASSELGGNIQYF	TGTGCCAGCAGTGAATTGGGAGGGAACATTCAGTACTTC
.	TRBV20-1	few	TRBJ1-2	CSPGENYGYTF	TGCAGTCCAGGGGAAAACTATGGCTACACCTTC
.	TRBV6-1	few	TRBJ1-1	CASSPRGRASTEAFF	TGTGCCAGCAGTCCACGGGGCAGAGCCTCCACTGAAGCTTTCTTT
TRBD2	TRBV20-1	few	TRBJ2-1	CSAPLAGVRDNEQFF	TGCAGTGCCCCACTAGCGGGAGTACGTGACAATGAGCAGTTCTTC
TRBD1	TRBV6-1	few	TRBJ1-1	CASTPGQMNTEAFF	TGTGCCAGCACCCCGGGACAGATGAACACTGAAGCTTTCTTT
.	TRBV12-3/TRBV12-4	.	TRBJ2-1	CASSSLRLITYNEQFF	TGTGCCAGCAGTTCACTCCGACTCATTACGTACAATGAGCAGTTCTTC
.	TRBV12-3/TRBV12-4	few	TRBJ2-1	CASSLLSVGEQFF	TGTGCCAGCAGTTTATTATCAGTCGGTGAGCAGTTCTTC
.	TRBV12-3/TRBV12-4	few	TRBJ1-4	CASRPGSEKLFF	TGTGCCAGCAGGCCGGGGTCCGAAAAACTGTTTTTT
TRBD2	TRBV5-1	.	TRBJ2-7	CASSLVFRTSGDYEQYF	TGCGCCAGCAGCTTGGTGTTTCGGACTAGCGGAGATTACGAGCAGTACTTC
TRBD1	TRBV20-1	few	TRBJ1-1	CSATGTATEAFF	TGCAGTGCTACCGGGACAGCAACTGAAGCTTTCTTT
.	TRBV25-1	few	TRBJ2-2	CASSELGQFYGELFF	TGTGCCAGCAGTGAATTGGGCCAATTCTACGGGGAGCTGTTTTTT
.	TRBV12-3/TRBV12-4	few	TRBJ1-1	CASSFSGRTEAFF	TGTGCCAGCAGTTTCTCCGGCCGGACTGAAGCTTTCTTT
.	TRBV3-1	few	TRBJ2-1	CASSQAVGPRNEQFF	TGTGCCAGCAGCCAAGCGGTGGGCCCTAGGAATGAGCAGTTCTTC
.	TRBV10-3	many	TRBJ2-1	CAISESTRRNEQFF	TGTGCCATCAGTGAGTCCACACGGAGGAATGAGCAGTTCTTC
.	TRBV3-1	few	TRBJ2-6	CASSLPGLSPLVSGANVLTF	TGTGCCAGCAGCCTTCCGGGACTTAGCCCACTCGTCTCTGGGGCCAACGTCCTGACTTTC
.	TRBV5-1	many	TRBJ2-5	CASSEDSNETQYF	TGCGCCAGCAGCGAAGACAGTAACGAGACCCAGTACTTC
.	TRBV5-1	few	TRBJ1-1	CASSLVRGIEAFF	TGCGCCAGCAGCTTGGTGCGGGGTATTGAAGCTTTCTTT
.	TRBV11-2	few	TRBJ2-7	CASSLGTQGFHEQYF	TGTGCCAGCAGCTTAGGGACACAGGGATTCCACGAGCAGTACTTC
TRBD2	TRBV6-1	few	TRBJ2-7	CASKRGVLYEQYF	TGTGCCAGCAAGCGGGGGGTTCTTTACGAGCAGTACTTC
.	TRBV9	.	TRBJ2-1	CASSSLPRGRYNEQFF	TGTGCCAGCAGCTCGTTACCAAGGGGTCGGTACAATGAGCAGTTCTTC
.	TRBV7-9	.	TRBJ2-4	CASSTTDSKNIQYF	TGTGCCAGCAGCACCACTGATTCCAAAAACATTCAGTACTTC
TRBD1	TRBV12-3/TRBV12-4	.	TRBJ1-1	CASSLRDRAFF	TGTGCCAGCAGTTTAAGGGACAGAGCTTTCTTT
TRBD1	TRBV18	.	TRBJ2-7	CASSPRDSFTYEQYF	TGTGCCAGCTCACCTCGGGACAGCTTTACCTACGAGCAGTACTTC
.	TRBV3-1	few	TRBJ2-3	CASSRAGQSQYF	TGTGCCAGCAGCCGCGCCGGTCAATCGCAGTATTTT
TRBD2	TRBV20-1	.	TRBJ2-1	CSARGTSGLRHEQFF	TGCAGTGCTAGGGGGACTAGCGGCCTCCGTCATGAGCAGTTCTTC
TRBD2	TRBV7-2	few	TRBJ2-1	CASSLGGLAVYNEQFF	TGTGCCAGCAGCTTAGGAGGCCTAGCGGTATACAATGAGCAGTTCTTC